These 20 T cell receptor beta chains were all obtained from the same sample, sequenced in a study of blood T cell repertoires in COVID-19. Profiled with immunoSEQ multiplex PCR; TCRdb holds only in-frame clones, not every one. The table has about 250,000 clones, 65% to 90% seen once; the top ten hold about 9.3%. Specimen: PBMCs or T cells enriched from blood (not recorded which). These TCRs come from a woman aged 45-65 years with acute COVID-19.

This chain joins TRBV2 and TRBJ1-2, with D uncertain. CDR1 and CDR2 from the germline V gene are SNHLY and FYNNEI. Trimming removed 3 bases from V and 6 bases from J, with 14 bases in between. The CDR3 is 14 amino acids. CDR3 protein: CASSDEWSPDGYTF. The CDR3 bases are TGTGCCAGCAGTGATGAGTGGAGTCCTGATGGCTACACCTTC.

This sequence joins TRBV11-2 and TRBJ1-2; possible D gene TRBD1, 5 bases. Germline V gives CDR1 SGHAT, CDR2 FQNNGV. With 5 bases removed from V and 4 bases from J, the gap between germline ends came to 23 bases. This CDR3 region has 17 residues. The CDR3 loop reads CASSPGFGGSALYGYTF. In DNA, the CDR3 is TGTGCCAGCAGCCCCGGGTTCGGGGGTTCTGCCCTCTATGGCTACACCTTC.

The gene calls are TRBV7-3 and TRBJ2-5, with 11 bases identical to TRBD2. The V gene's germline CDR1 is SGHTA and CDR2 FQGTGA. The CDR3 runs 15 residues. V trimming: 5 bases; J trimming: 5 bases; junction bases outside the gene matches: 7. The chain's CDR3 is CASSLVAGGLETQYF. In nucleotides, the CDR3 is TGTGCCAGCAGCCTGGTAGCGGGGGGGCTCGAGACCCAGTACTTC.

This chain links TRBV18 with TRBJ1-1, with TRBD1 matching over 7 bases. The length of the CDR3 is 15 residues. Looked up from germline, CDR1 is KGHSH and CDR2 is LQKENI. The trim removed 1 base at V and 0 bases at J, leaving 2 bases unmatched. The CDR3 sequence is CASSPLQGMNTEAFF. The CDR3 region has the DNA TGTGCCAGCTCACCACTACAGGGGATGAACACTGAAGCTTTCTTT.

J is TRBJ1-2 and V is TRBV5-6; D unresolved. The germline V and J ends were trimmed by 0 bases and 5 bases, with 11 bases remaining between them. Germline CDR1 reads SGHDT; CDR2 reads YYEEEE. This CDR3 comprises 14 residues. DNA of the CDR3: TGTGCCAGCAGCTTGGGAGGCAGAGTATATGGCTACACCTTC. Translation gives CASSLGGRVYGYTF.

In this sample, this clone turned up once. The V and J genes are TRBV30 and TRBJ1-2, with 10 bases matching TRBD1. This CDR3 comprises 15 residues. Trimming cost V 3 bases and J 8 bases; bases outside gene matches: 12. CDR1 and CDR2 from the germline V gene are GTSNPN and SVGIG (reference sequence). The DNA of the CDR3 is TGTGCCTGGAGCGCCGGGACAGGGGTTTTCGGAGGCTACACCTTC. Its protein is CAWSAGTGVFGGYTF.

This clone was detected only a few times. CDR3: CASSLGVMNTEAFF. In DNA, the CDR3 is TGTGCCAGCTCACTAGGGGTCATGAACACTGAAGCTTTCTTT. V gene TRBV18 combines with J gene TRBJ1-1; possibly TRBD1 for D (5 bases). V was cut by 4 bases and J by 0 bases, with 9 bases left in between. The CDR3 is made up of 14 amino acids. Germline-derived CDR1 and CDR2 are KGHSH and LQKENI.

CDR3: CASSLGPLEQYF. CDR3 nucleotide sequence: TGTGCCAGCAGTTTAGGGCCCCTGGAGCAGTACTTC. The rearrangement links TRBV12-3 or TRBV12-4 to TRBJ2-7; no clear D gene. V dropped 1 base and J dropped 7 bases, with 8 bases sitting between them. CDR3 size: 12 residues.

The chain has TRBV30 and TRBJ1-4; possibly TRBD1 for D (5 bases). Germline V gene sequence: CDR1 GTSNPN, CDR2 SVGIG (reference sequence). The V and J ends lost 2 bases and 7 bases respectively, with 14 bases between them. The CDR3 runs to 14 residues. Here the CDR3 reads CAWSRRRGSEKLFF. Written as DNA, the CDR3 is TGTGCCTGGAGTCGCAGGCGGGGGAGTGAAAAACTGTTTTTT.

The genes are TRBV9 and TRBJ2-5, with D possibly being TRBD2 (7 bases). Germline loops: CDR1 SGDLS, CDR2 YYNGEE. The ends were cut back, 2 bases at V and 5 bases at J, with 16 bases in the middle. The CDR3 covers 15 residues. The CDR3 loop reads CASSVPEGGGETQYF. CDR3 coding DNA: TGTGCCAGCAGCGTCCCAGAGGGGGGAGGGGAGACCCAGTACTTC.

This sequence joins TRBV6-1 and TRBJ1-6, with 9 bases matching TRBD1. The CDR3 has 13 residues. Trimming removed 2 bases from V and 13 bases from J; junction bases left unmatched: 3. CDR1 and CDR2 from the germline V gene are MNHNS and SASEGT. The CDR3 here is CASSENRGQPLHF. The CDR3 DNA sequence: TGTGCCAGCAGTGAAAACAGGGGGCAGCCCCTCCACTTT.

The gene calls are TRBV30 and TRBJ1-2; D is ambiguous. This CDR3 is built from 11 residues. V gave up 2 bases and J gave up 4 bases, with 5 bases separating them. Germline CDR1 GTSNPN, CDR2 SVGIG (reference sequence). Written as DNA, the CDR3 is TGTGCCTGGAGTCTCGGCTATGGCTACACCTTC. Translating it yields CAWSLGYGYTF.

The chain combines TRBV6-5 with TRBJ2-5, with 8 positions matching TRBD2. V trimming: 6 bases; J trimming: 3 bases; junction bases outside the gene matches: 9. Germline CDR1 is MNHEY and CDR2 is SVGAGI. This CDR3 comprises 15 residues. This CDR3 reads CASSPTPGREETQYF. The DNA for the CDR3 is TGTGCCAGCAGCCCCACCCCCGGGAGGGAAGAGACCCAGTACTTC.

The V and J genes are TRBV19 and TRBJ2-4; TRBD2 matches at 12 bases. J gave up 9 bases and V 3 bases, and 9 bases lay outside the gene matches. The CDR3 has 16 amino acids. Looked up from germline, CDR1 is LNHDA and CDR2 is SQIVND (reference sequence). DNA of the CDR3: TGTGCCAGTAGTATGGGCACTAGCGGGGGGCATGGCATTCAGTACTTC. This codes for CASSMGTSGGHGIQYF.

The gene calls are TRBV27 and TRBJ1-5; D unclear. V was clipped by 5 bases and J by 0 bases, with 11 bases between them. This CDR3 has 15 amino acids. Per the germline V gene, CDR1 is MNHEY and CDR2 is SMNVEV (reference sequence). CDR3 DNA: TGTGCCAGCAGTGACAAAGTGAATAGCAATCAGCCCCAGCATTTT. This translates into CASSDKVNSNQPQHF.

V gene TRBV7-9 combines with J gene TRBJ1-2, with a weak D call TRBD1 (5 bases). Germline CDR1 and CDR2: SEHNR and FQNEAQ (reference sequence). Trimming removed 5 bases at V and 1 base at J, with 14 bases between. The CDR3 is made up of 15 amino acids. The CDR3 sequence: CASSQQESFNYGYTF. The CDR3 nucleotides read TGTGCCAGCAGCCAACAGGAGTCGTTTAACTATGGCTACACCTTC.

The rearrangement joins TRBV18 to TRBJ2-1, with D possibly matching TRBD2 (6 bases). The V and J ends lost 5 bases and 0 bases respectively, with 14 bases between them. The CDR3 consists of 16 residues. Germline CDR1 is KGHSH and CDR2 is LQKENI. CDR3 amino acids: CASSYGDSSSYNEQFF. In DNA, the CDR3 is TGTGCCAGCTCATATGGGGACTCCAGCTCCTACAATGAGCAGTTCTTC.

This clone appeared once. The chain employs TRBV3-1 (or the pseudogene TRBV3-2) and TRBJ2-1; TRBD2 aligns across 15 bases. The CDR3 length is 18 residues. Germline loops: CDR1 LGHDT, CDR2 YNNKEL (reference sequence). The junction had 8 bases not matched to a gene; V was cut back by 0 bases and J by 8 bases. Written as DNA, the CDR3 is TGTGCCAGCAGCCAAGAAAGGGGACTAGCGGGGGGCGTGGATGAGCAGTTCTTC. This codes for CASSQERGLAGGVDEQFF.

V gene TRBV7-2 combines with J gene TRBJ2-5; maybe TRBD2 (7 bases). This CDR3 spans 19 amino acids. V was pared by 2 bases and J by 1 base, with 23 bases between. The germline gives CDR1 SGHTA, CDR2 FQGNSA. The CDR3: CASSLIPGGSGAPQETQYF. The CDR3 nucleotides read TGTGCCAGCAGCTTAATCCCGGGAGGATCGGGGGCACCCCAAGAGACCCAGTACTTC.

The chain uses TRBV12-3 or TRBV12-4 and TRBJ1-2, with D possibly being TRBD1 (5 bases). V lost 3 bases to trimming and J lost 6 bases, with 11 bases between them. The CDR3 spans 13 residues. This CDR3 reads CASSFAGQHGYTF. CDR3 nucleotide sequence: TGTGCCAGCAGTTTTGCAGGGCAACATGGCTACACCTTC.